Listed here are 2 T cell receptor beta chains from one sample, sequenced in a study of cytomegalovirus exposure and HLA in healthy donors. The PCR made use of 60 Vbeta and 13 Jbeta primers. Only in-frame clones appear in the TCRdb table, and some are missing; sequencing was by immunoSEQ multiplex PCR. The data show 200,000 or so clones, with around 73% seen just once and over 3.5% held by the top ten. The sequenced sample consisted of PBMCs. The source of these receptors is a male donor in good health and CMV-seronegative.

The J gene is TRBJ1-1, the V gene TRBV18; 9 bases line up with TRBD1. The junction had 3 bases not matched to a gene; V was cut back by 3 bases and J by 4 bases. Per germline, CDR1 KGHSH and CDR2 LQKENI. There are 14 residues in the CDR3. CDR3 protein: CASSPPTGGTEAFF. The CDR3 coding sequence is TGTGCCAGCTCACCCCCGACAGGGGGCACTGAAGCTTTCTTT.

This clone was seen a few times. The chain has TRBV7-9 and TRBJ1-4; no firm D call. Germline values: CDR1 SEHNR, CDR2 FQNEAQ (reference sequence). V dropped 5 bases and J dropped 4 bases, with 11 bases sitting between them. The CDR3 extends over 14 amino acids. The CDR3 coding sequence is TGTGCCAGCAGCCTGGCGGGAGTTAATGAAAAACTGTTTTTT. Amino acid sequence: CASSLAGVNEKLFF.